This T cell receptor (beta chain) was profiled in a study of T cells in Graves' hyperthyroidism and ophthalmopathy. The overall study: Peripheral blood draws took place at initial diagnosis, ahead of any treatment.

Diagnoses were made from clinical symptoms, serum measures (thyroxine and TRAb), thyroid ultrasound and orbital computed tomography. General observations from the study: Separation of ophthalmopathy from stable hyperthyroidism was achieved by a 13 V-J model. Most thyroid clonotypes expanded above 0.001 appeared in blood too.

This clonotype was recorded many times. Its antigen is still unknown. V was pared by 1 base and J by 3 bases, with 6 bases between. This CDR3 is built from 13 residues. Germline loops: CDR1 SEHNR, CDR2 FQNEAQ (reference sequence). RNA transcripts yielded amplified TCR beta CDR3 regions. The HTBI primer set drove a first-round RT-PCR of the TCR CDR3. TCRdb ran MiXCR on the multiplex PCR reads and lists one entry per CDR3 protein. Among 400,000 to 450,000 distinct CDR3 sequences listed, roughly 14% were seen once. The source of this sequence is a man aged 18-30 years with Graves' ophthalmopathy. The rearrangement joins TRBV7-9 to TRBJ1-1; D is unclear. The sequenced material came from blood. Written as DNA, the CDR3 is TGTGCCAGCAGCTTAGGGGCGCACACTGAAGCTTTCTTT. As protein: CASSLGAHTEAFF.